The rows below give T cell receptor beta chains drawn from one sample of a study of CD8 T cells in Susac syndrome. A single record per CDR3 protein comes from TCRdb applying MiXCR to the immunoSEQ multiplex PCR reads. The table lists fewer than 150,000 distinct CDR3 sequences, more than 85% of them singletons, with roughly 0.088% in the top ten. What was sequenced was CD4+ T cells from PBMCs. The receptor source for this set is a human donor with multiple sclerosis. Both conserved end residues are part of each CDR3. A D gene is named only where the DNA matches it firmly. Clone size, where shown, is once, few, many, or a class for clones that have expanded.

TRBV3-1	.	TRBJ1-2	.	CASSRKGSYGYTF	TGTGCCAGCAGCCGGAAAGGATCCTATGGCTACACCTTC
TRBV12-3/TRBV12-4	.	TRBJ1-6	TRBD1	CASSFRDRESSPLHF	TGTGCCAGCAGTTTCAGGGACAGGGAGAGTTCACCCCTCCACTTT
TRBV15	.	TRBJ2-5	TRBD2	CATSRDGGAGGETQYF	TGTGCCACCAGCAGAGACGGGGGGGCCGGGGGAGAGACCCAGTACTTC
TRBV19	.	TRBJ1-5	.	CASSMWGSSNQPQHF	TGTGCCAGTAGTATGTGGGGGTCGAGCAATCAGCCCCAGCATTTT
TRBV20-1	.	TRBJ1-2	.	CSAPSTGFYGYTF	TGCAGTGCTCCCTCAACAGGGTTCTATGGCTACACCTTC
TRBV7-8	.	TRBJ1-6	TRBD1	CASSLIITGDVDSPLHF	TGTGCCAGCAGCTTAATTATTACAGGGGACGTTGATTCACCCCTCCACTTT
TRBV12-3/TRBV12-4	.	TRBJ1-1	.	CASSSQGQMNTEAFF	TGTGCCAGCAGTTCCCAGGGGCAGATGAACACTGAAGCTTTCTTT
TRBV7-3	.	TRBJ2-3	.	CASSDSLDTQYF	TGTGCCAGCAGCGATTCGCTTGATACGCAGTATTTT
TRBV5-1	.	TRBJ1-1	.	CASSLAEKGAGNTEAFF	TGCGCCAGCAGCTTGGCCGAGAAGGGCGCCGGTAACACTGAAGCTTTCTTT
TRBV6-2/TRBV6-3	.	TRBJ1-5	.	CASRQEDGYQPQHF	TGTGCCAGCAGGCAAGAGGACGGCTATCAGCCCCAGCATTTT
TRBV6-1	.	TRBJ1-1	.	CASTRQGNTEAFF	TGTGCCAGCACCCGCCAGGGTAACACTGAAGCTTTCTTT
TRBV7-9	.	TRBJ2-7	.	CASAYPGAGEQYF	TGTGCCAGCGCCTATCCGGGGGCGGGGGAGCAGTACTTC
TRBV7-9	.	TRBJ2-3	TRBD1	CASSSRGLGTDTQYF	TGTGCCAGCTCCTCGAGGGGGCTAGGCACAGATACGCAGTATTTT
TRBV7-9	.	TRBJ2-1	TRBD2	CASSKDSGGVEANEQFF	TGTGCCAGCAGCAAAGATAGCGGGGGTGTAGAGGCCAATGAGCAGTTCTTC
TRBV2	.	TRBJ1-2	.	CATRGPGAPSNYGYTF	TGTGCCACCCGGGGTCCGGGCGCACCTTCTAACTATGGCTACACCTTC
TRBV30	.	TRBJ1-1	.	CAWSVLGNTEAFF	TGCGCCTGGAGTGTACTCGGGAACACTGAAGCTTTCTTT
TRBV5-1	.	TRBJ2-2	.	CASSPRGTQNTGELFF	TGCGCCAGCAGCCCTAGAGGGACGCAGAACACCGGGGAGCTGTTTTTT
TRBV30	once	TRBJ2-7	.	CAWETKGYSYEQYF	TGTGCCTGGGAAACGAAGGGTTACTCCTACGAGCAGTACTTC
TRBV4-1	.	TRBJ2-7	.	CASSLTLIGVTYEQYF	TGCGCCAGCAGCCTCACCCTAATAGGGGTTACCTACGAGCAGTACTTC
TRBV3-1	once	TRBJ2-3	.	CASSQTQRQYF	TGTGCCAGCAGCCAAACCCAAAGGCAGTATTTT
TRBV7-2	.	TRBJ1-1	.	CASSLTPSGQQAFF	TGTGCCAGCAGCTTAACCCCCAGTGGGCAGCAAGCTTTCTTT
TRBV12-3/TRBV12-4	.	TRBJ1-5	TRBD1	CASSIPGGLEPQHF	TGTGCCAGCAGTATTCCAGGGGGCCTGGAGCCCCAGCATTTT
TRBV29-1	once	TRBJ2-7	.	CSVASPTGTYEQYF	TGCAGCGTTGCGAGCCCGACAGGCACCTACGAGCAGTACTTC
TRBV20-1	.	TRBJ2-5	.	CSALGEPGGLQETQYF	TGCAGTGCCCTTGGCGAGCCTGGGGGGCTCCAAGAGACCCAGTACTTC
TRBV3-1	.	TRBJ1-1	.	CASSQPQRTEAFF	TGTGCCAGCAGCCAGCCCCAGAGAACTGAAGCTTTCTTT